This T cell receptor beta chain originates from a study of shared clonotypes between healthy human individuals. Study overall: The study used three CD4 naive, three CD4 memory, two CD8 naive and one CD8 memory plate per donor. Regarding the study as a whole: Across subsets, estimated richness was generally greater for naive than for memory populations. Among non-shared clonotypes, generation probabilities were lower than among those shared by all four donors. Rarefaction demonstrated incomplete sorted-subset sequencing despite large depth.

Details on this clone: The antigen is unknown.

Trimming at V came to 2 bases and at J to 7 bases, leaving 6 bases not matched to a gene. Germline V lookup: CDR1 SGHRS, CDR2 YFSETQ. The CDR3 length is 14 residues. Method: immunoSEQ multiplex PCR; TCRdb's copy keeps in-frame clones and lacks some. The sample has around 700,000 clones, over 65% seen once. The TCR was taken from a woman aged 25 to 39 in good health. The rearrangement joins TRBV5-1 to TRBJ2-7, with TRBD1 matching 10 bases. Sequenced material: memory CD4+ T cells sorted from blood. The subset: CD45RA-negative fraction. The CDR3 DNA follows: TGCGCCAGCAGCTTCGGGGACAGGGGTGGGGAGCAGTACTTC. Encoded protein: CASSFGDRGGEQYF.